What follows is one TCR beta chain and its context. Antigen unknown. In the same sample, other DNA sequences code for this CDR3. The sample originates from a study of shared clonotypes between healthy human individuals. V lost 5 bases, J lost 3 bases, and 11 bases lay in between. CDR1 SGHAT and CDR2 FQNNGV come from the germline V gene. CDR3 size: 13 residues. Profiled with immunoSEQ multiplex PCR; TCRdb holds only in-frame clones, not every one. The sample records just over 2,000,000 clones, roughly 95% being singletons. Overall study results and limits: Some clonotypes were shared by all four sorted-subset donors, while others were not shared. The non-shared ones had lower generation probabilities than the shared ones.

V is TRBV11-2 and J is TRBJ2-7; perhaps TRBD2 as D (6 bases). This receptor was obtained from a young man in good health. Sequenced: naive CD4+ T cells sorted from blood. Subset described: CD45RA+ positively selected. In nucleotides, the CDR3 is TGTGCCAGCAGCCCGGGGGTGGGCTACGAGCAGTACTTC. This encodes CASSPGVGYEQYF. Combining the CDR3 with reference TRBV11-2 and TRBJ2-7 gives the whole variable domain EAGVAQSPRYKIIEKRQSVAFWCNPISGHATLYWYQQILGQGPKLLIQFQNNGVVDDSQLPKDRFSAERLKGVDSTLKIQPAKLEDSAVYLCASSPGVGYEQYFGPGTRLTVT.